This entry describes one T cell receptor (beta chain). Its antigen is undetermined. Primers: 60 Vbeta forward and 13 Jbeta reverse. Assay: immunoSEQ multiplex PCR; the TCRdb copy retains only in-frame clones and omits some. The sample holds roughly 98,000 clones, about 70% seen once. Losses at the gene ends were 1 base for V and 5 bases for J; bases not matched to a gene: 8. There are 16 residues in the CDR3. Germline V gene lookup returns CDR1 SGHTA and CDR2 FQGNSA. This record comes from a study of cytomegalovirus exposure and HLA in healthy donors. General observations from the study: Common viral pathogens (according to a later analysis) appeared linked to several of the most significant clusters. Rarity characterized most TCR sequences, yet some public TCRs appeared in many donors. Later analysis indicated greater clonal expansion among HLA-associated TCR beta chains than among equally common other chains. For TCR beta chains, V- and J-gene trimming was later linked to a missense DCLRE1C variant.

This clonotype originated in a female donor in good health and CMV-seropositive. V usage is TRBV7-2 and J usage is TRBJ2-1; TRBD1 matches 7 bases. The sequenced material came from PBMCs. CDR3 amino acids: CASSLGTGRGNNEQFF. The CDR3 DNA follows: TGTGCCAGCAGCTTAGGGACAGGTCGAGGTAACAATGAGCAGTTCTTC.